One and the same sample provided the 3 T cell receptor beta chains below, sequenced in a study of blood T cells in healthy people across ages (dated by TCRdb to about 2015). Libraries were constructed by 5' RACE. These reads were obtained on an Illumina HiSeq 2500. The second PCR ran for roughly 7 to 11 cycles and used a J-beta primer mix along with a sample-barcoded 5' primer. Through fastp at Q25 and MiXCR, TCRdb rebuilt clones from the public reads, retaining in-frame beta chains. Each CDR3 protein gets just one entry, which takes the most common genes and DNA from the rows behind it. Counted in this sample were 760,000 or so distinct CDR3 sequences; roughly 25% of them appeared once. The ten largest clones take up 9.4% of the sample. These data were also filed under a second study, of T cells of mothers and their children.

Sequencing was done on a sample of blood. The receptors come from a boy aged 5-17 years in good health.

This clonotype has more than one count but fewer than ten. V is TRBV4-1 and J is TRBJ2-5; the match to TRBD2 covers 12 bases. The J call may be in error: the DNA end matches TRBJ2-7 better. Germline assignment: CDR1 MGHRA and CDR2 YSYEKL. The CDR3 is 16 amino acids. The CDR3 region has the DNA TGCGCCAGCAGCCACGGGACTAGCGGGTCCAATTACGAGCAGTACTTC. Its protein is CASSHGTSGSNYEQYF.

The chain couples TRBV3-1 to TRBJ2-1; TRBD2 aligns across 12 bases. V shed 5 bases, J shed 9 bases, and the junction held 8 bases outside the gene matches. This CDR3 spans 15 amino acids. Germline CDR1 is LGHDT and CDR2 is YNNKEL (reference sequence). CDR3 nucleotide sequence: TGTGCCAGCAGCTACCCTAGCGGGGGGGCCATTGAGCAGTTCTTC. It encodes CASSYPSGGAIEQFF.

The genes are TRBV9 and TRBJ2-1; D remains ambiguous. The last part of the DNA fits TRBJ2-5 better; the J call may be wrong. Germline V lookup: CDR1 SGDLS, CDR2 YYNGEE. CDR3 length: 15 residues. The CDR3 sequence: CASSVGLDQWETQYF. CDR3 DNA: TGTGCCAGCAGCGTAGGTCTAGATCAGTGGGAGACCCAGTACTTC.